Described below is a single T cell receptor (beta chain) sequence and its context. The sample belongs to a study of blood T cell repertoires in COVID-19. Study in general: In each case, the material was cDNA or gDNA derived from T cells, B-cell-depleted T cells, or PBMCs.

The assay was immunoSEQ multiplex PCR, and TCRdb's table has in-frame clones only and misses some. The sample has about 200,000 clones; under 90% are singletons. This CDR3 is built from 17 residues. Trimming cost V 0 bases and J 5 bases; bases outside gene matches: 12. Germline V gene sequence: CDR1 MGHRA, CDR2 YSYEKL. The sequence was collected from a man in his 60s with acute or convalescent COVID-19. Specimen: peripheral blood. The rearrangement links TRBV4-1 to TRBJ2-7; TRBD1 matches 8 bases. The CDR3 loop is CASSQDSWSGGVDEQYF. CDR3 bases: TGCGCCAGCAGCCAAGATTCCTGGTCAGGGGGCGTCGACGAGCAGTACTTC.